The clone carrying this T cell receptor beta chain has a count of ten or more. Its matching antigen is unknown. This record comes from a study of identical twins. General study points: Abundant beta clonotypes from cord blood bore fewer insertions; memory repertoires lacked this pattern. Within monozygotic twins, out-of-frame TCR alpha sharing was underestimated by the models.

Via MiXCR, TCRdb re-called the 5' RACE reads, giving one row per CDR3 protein. The sample carries 510,000 or so distinct CDR3 sequences, roughly 15% recorded once. Germline CDR1 is MNHNS and CDR2 is SASEGT. Trimming pared 6 bases from V and 0 bases from J, leaving 5 bases between. CDR3 length equals 12 residues. This sample also appeared in a second study, on yellow fever vaccine responses in identical twins.

The sample consisted of CD4+ T cells sorted from blood. The rearrangement uses TRBV6-1 and TRBJ1-1; D remains ambiguous. This clonotype was obtained from a woman aged 18-29 years in good health. CDR3 nucleotides: TGTGCCAGCAGGGACCTGAACACTGAAGCTTTCTTT. Translation gives CASRDLNTEAFF.